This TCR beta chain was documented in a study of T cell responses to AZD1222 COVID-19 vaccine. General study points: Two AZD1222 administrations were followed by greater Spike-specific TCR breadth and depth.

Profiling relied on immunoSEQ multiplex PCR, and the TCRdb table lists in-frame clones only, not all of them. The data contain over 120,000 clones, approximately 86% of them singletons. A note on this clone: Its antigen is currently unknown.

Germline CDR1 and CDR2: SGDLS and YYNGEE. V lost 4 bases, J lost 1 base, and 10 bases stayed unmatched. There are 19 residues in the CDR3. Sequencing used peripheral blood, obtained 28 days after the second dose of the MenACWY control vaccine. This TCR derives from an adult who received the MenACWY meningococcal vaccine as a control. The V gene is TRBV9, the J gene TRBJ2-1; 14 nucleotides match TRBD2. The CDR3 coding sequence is TGTGCCAGCAGCCCCCGGACTAGCGGGAGGATGATTTCCTACAATGAGCAGTTCTTC. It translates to CASSPRTSGRMISYNEQFF.